This passage covers 22 T cell receptor beta chains from one sample sequenced in a study of B cell selection in AIRE deficiency. CD4+CD127+ cells were sorted as the conventional CD4 T cells. Data came from immunoSEQ multiplex PCR; TCRdb stores just in-frame clones and leaves some out. The sample has roughly 23,000 clones; about 95% are singletons. Sequenced sample: CD4+CD127+ conventional T cells sorted from PBMCs. The receptors originated from a human donor in good health.

The gene calls are TRBV10-3 and TRBJ2-5; unclear D gene. This CDR3 has 13 amino acids. The germline V gene encodes CDR1 ENHRY and CDR2 SYGVKD. The germline V and J ends were trimmed by 3 bases and 5 bases, with 10 bases remaining between them. The CDR3 DNA follows: TGTGCCATCAGTGAAACAGAGGAGGAGACCCAGTACTTC. Translation gives CAISETEEETQYF.

This chain uses TRBV28 with TRBJ2-3, with D possibly being TRBD1 (5 bases). Germline V gene sequence: CDR1 MDHEN, CDR2 SYDVKM. This CDR3 comprises 11 residues. The V gene lost 3 bases and the J gene lost 9 bases, with 7 bases spanning the gap. The CDR3 loop is CASSLKGTQYF. CDR3 nucleotide sequence: TGTGCCAGCAGTTTGAAGGGGACGCAGTATTTT.

The genes are TRBV2 and TRBJ2-7, with 8 bases fitting TRBD1. Germline CDR1 reads SNHLY; CDR2 reads FYNNEI. V lost 8 bases to trimming and J lost 5 bases; unmatched junction nucleotides: 5. CDR3 size: 12 residues. CDR3 residues: CASGQGINEQYF. CDR3 coding DNA: TGTGCCAGCGGACAGGGCATCAACGAGCAGTACTTC.

Comments on this clone: The sample holds other DNA sequences that translate to the same CDR3. The CDR3 sequence is CASSLRDRQETQYF. The CDR3 coding sequence is TGTGCCAGCAGCTTACGGGACAGGCAAGAGACCCAGTACTTC. This rearrangement joins TRBV7-9 to TRBJ2-5; 8 bases align to TRBD1. V shed 2 bases, J shed 2 bases, and the junction held 1 base outside the gene matches. This CDR3 is built from 14 residues. Germline values: CDR1 SEHNR, CDR2 FQNEAQ (reference sequence).

The rearrangement joins TRBV6-1 to TRBJ2-7; TRBD1 matches at 10 bases. This CDR3 region has 13 residues. Germline V CDR1 and CDR2: MNHNS, SASEGT. The junction had 4 bases not matched to a gene; V was cut back by 6 bases and J by 5 bases. CDR3 sequence reads: CASRPGQGNEQYF. The CDR3 DNA reads TGTGCCAGCAGACCGGGACAGGGGAACGAGCAGTACTTC.

This chain joins TRBV7-2 and TRBJ2-7; D is unclear. Germline V lookup: CDR1 SGHTA, CDR2 FQGNSA. Trimming removed 1 base from V and 7 bases from J, with 8 bases in between. CDR3 length equals 12 residues. The CDR3, as DNA: TGTGCCAGCAGCTTAGACTACGGAGAGCAGTACTTC. It is translated as CASSLDYGEQYF. Full variable domain (rest looked up from reference TRBV7-2 and TRBJ2-7): GAGVSQSPSNKVTEKGKDVELRCDPISGHTALYWYRQSLGQGLEFLIYFQGNSAPDKSGLPSDRFSAERTGGSVSTLTIQRTQQEDSAVYLCASSLDYGEQYFGPGTRLTVT.

V is TRBV10-2 and J is TRBJ1-3; 7 bases are a match to TRBD1. Looked up from germline, CDR1 is WSHSY and CDR2 is SAAADI. After removal of 6 bases from V and 0 bases from J, the junction contained 8 bases not matched to a gene. This CDR3 comprises 16 residues. As DNA, the CDR3 is TGCGCCAGCAGGGCGGGCGCAGGGGGCTCTGGAAACACCATATATTTT. Its protein product is CASRAGAGGSGNTIYF.

On this clone: The same CDR3 also results from other DNA sequences found in this sample. The CDR3: CASSPRQGNQPQHF. In DNA form, the CDR3 reads TGTGCCAGCTCACCAAGGCAGGGGAATCAGCCCCAGCATTTT. The V call is TRBV18, the J call TRBJ1-5, with D possibly being TRBD1 (6 bases). The CDR3 spans 14 residues. The V gene's germline CDR1 is KGHSH and CDR2 LQKENI. Trimming removed 2 bases from V and 4 bases from J, with 9 bases in between. Full variable domain (remainder filled in from reference TRBV18 and TRBJ1-5): NAGVMQNPRHLVRRRGQEARLRCSPMKGHSHVYWYRQLPEEGLKFMVYLQKENIIDESGMPKERFSAEFPKEGPSILRIQQVVRGDSAAYFCASSPRQGNQPQHFGDGTRLSIL.

V is TRBV6-6 and J is TRBJ1-2; weak D call: TRBD1 (6 bases). Deletions cut 7 bases from V and 1 base from J, with 19 bases between. This CDR3 contains 16 residues. Germline CDR1 and CDR2: MNHNY and SVGAGI (reference sequence). The CDR3: CASTSPGGRDNYGYTF. The CDR3 DNA is TGTGCCAGCACTTCACCGGGGGGCAGGGATAACTATGGCTACACCTTC.

The V and J genes are TRBV29-1 and TRBJ1-1; D gene uncertain. V shed 6 bases and J shed 5 bases, with 16 bases lying between them. Germline V gene lookup returns CDR1 SQVTM and CDR2 ANQGSEA. The CDR3 extends over 13 amino acids. In DNA form, the CDR3 reads TGCAGCGTGTCAGGAGGGCGGGGTACTGAAGCTTTCTTT. Encoded protein: CSVSGGRGTEAFF.

This chain uses TRBV19 with TRBJ2-3; 8 bases are shared with TRBD2. The CDR3 sequence is 15 residues long. Germline values: CDR1 LNHDA, CDR2 SQIVND (reference sequence). J lost 6 bases, V lost 1 base, and 6 bases had no gene match. CDR3: CASSIGNGGADTQYF. In DNA form, the CDR3 reads TGTGCCAGTAGTATAGGTAACGGGGGGGCGGATACGCAGTATTTT.

The genes are TRBV18 and TRBJ2-7; unclear D gene. The CDR3 is 14 amino acids. Deletions cut 0 bases from V and 5 bases from J, with 11 bases between. Germline values: CDR1 KGHSH, CDR2 LQKENI. The chain's CDR3 is CASSPPSRSHEQYF. The CDR3 nucleotides are TGTGCCAGCTCACCACCAAGCAGAAGCCACGAGCAGTACTTC.

The CDR3 reads CAWSAGGGYGYTF. The CDR3 nucleotides read TGTGCCTGGAGTGCGGGGGGCGGCTATGGCTACACCTTC. This chain uses TRBV30 with TRBJ1-2, with a weak D call TRBD1 (6 bases). The CDR3 loop spans 13 amino acids. CDR1 GTSNPN and CDR2 SVGIG come from the germline V gene (reference sequence). V was pared by 1 base and J by 4 bases, with 10 bases between.

This chain connects TRBV30 to TRBJ1-6; 7 nucleotides align to TRBD1. With 1 base clipped from V and 12 bases from J, the junction kept 18 bases outside the gene matches. CDR3 length equals 17 residues. Germline lookup yields CDR1 GTSNPN and CDR2 SVGIG (reference sequence). The CDR3 DNA sequence: TGTGCCTGGAGTGCCTGGACAGGAACCGAAAAAATTCAACCCCTCCACTTT. It translates to CAWSAWTGTEKIQPLHF.

The rearrangement links TRBV5-1 to TRBJ2-5, with D tentatively TRBD1 (6 bases). Per the germline V gene, CDR1 is SGHRS and CDR2 is YFSETQ. The V gene lost 5 bases and the J gene lost 2 bases, with 16 bases spanning the gap. CDR3 length: 15 residues. CDR3 loop: CASSSRQAKQETQYF. Here the CDR3 DNA reads TGCGCCAGCAGTAGTCGACAGGCGAAGCAAGAGACCCAGTACTTC.

This chain joins TRBV7-9 and TRBJ2-2; 8 nucleotides match TRBD1. CDR1 SEHNR and CDR2 FQNEAQ come from the germline V gene (reference sequence). Losses at the gene ends were 8 bases for V and 1 base for J; bases not matched to a gene: 9. The CDR3 totals 16 residues. The CDR3 sequence is CASPVRGTGNTGELFF. The CDR3 DNA follows: TGTGCCAGCCCCGTAAGAGGGACAGGGAACACCGGGGAGCTGTTTTTT. Together with reference TRBV7-9 and TRBJ2-2, the CDR3 gives the full variable domain: DTGVSQNPRHKITKRGQNVTFRCDPISEHNRLYWYRQTLGQGPEFLTYFQNEAQLEKSRLLSDRFSAERPKGSFSTLEIQRTEQGDSAMYLCASPVRGTGNTGELFFGEGSRLTVL.

The chain employs TRBV13 and TRBJ1-2, with D perhaps TRBD1 (6 bases). This CDR3 contains 15 residues. Per the germline V gene, CDR1 is PRHDT and CDR2 is FYEKMQ (reference sequence). The V end lost 3 bases, the J end lost 2 bases, and 13 bases lay between the germline ends. CDR3 nucleotides: TGTGCCAGCAGCTTTTCTAGTCAGGGGAACTATGGCTACACCTTC. Its translation is CASSFSSQGNYGYTF.

This chain's CDR3 is CATSSFVADTQYF. CDR3 DNA sequence: TGTGCCACCAGCTCCTTCGTTGCAGATACGCAGTATTTT. The chain is built from TRBV15 and TRBJ2-3, with D unresolved. CDR3 length: 13 amino acids. The V gene's germline CDR1 is LNHNV and CDR2 YYDKDF (reference sequence). Trimming took 5 bases from V and 4 from J, leaving 10 bases between them.

This clone was seen just once. CDR3 loop: CAWSFTGIGELFF. The CDR3 bases are TGTGCCTGGAGTTTTACAGGGATCGGGGAGCTGTTTTTT. V is TRBV30 and J is TRBJ2-2; tentatively, D is TRBD1 (6 bases). V gave up 2 bases and J gave up 7 bases, with 11 bases separating them. Germline CDR1 GTSNPN, CDR2 SVGIG (reference sequence). CDR3 size: 13 residues.

The V call is TRBV5-6, the J call TRBJ2-7, with D possibly matching TRBD2 (6 bases). Trimming pared 4 bases from V and 3 bases from J, leaving 11 bases between. From germline, CDR1 is SGHDT and CDR2 YYEEEE. The CDR3 contains 13 residues. CDR3 DNA: TGTGCCAGCAGCCGGGGGAGCAGCTACGAGCAGTACTTC. It encodes CASSRGSSYEQYF.

DNA of the CDR3: TGTGCCAGCAGCGTGAGCGGGGGGGCCTACGAGCAGTACTTC. This codes for CASSVSGGAYEQYF. The chain recombines TRBV7-2 with TRBJ2-7; 10 bases fit TRBD2. The V and J ends lost 5 bases and 2 bases, in that order; junction bases with no gene match: 3. This CDR3 has 14 amino acids. CDR1 is SGHTA and CDR2 is FQGNSA in the germline V gene.

The V gene is TRBV28, the J gene TRBJ1-2; tentative D call: TRBD1 (5 bases). CDR1 MDHEN and CDR2 SYDVKM come from the germline V gene. The CDR3 spans 19 residues. Trimming cost V 3 bases and J 1 base, with 24 bases left between them. CDR3 sequence reads: CASSLVRGSPISHNYGYTF. The CDR3 nucleotides are TGTGCCAGCAGTTTGGTTCGGGGGTCCCCGATATCCCATAACTATGGCTACACCTTC.